What follows are 29 T cell receptor beta chains derived from one specimen sequenced in a study of blood T cells in healthy people across ages. Through a sample-barcoded 5' primer and a J-beta primer mix, a second PCR was run for roughly 7 to 11 cycles. TCRdb redid the calling of the 5' RACE reads with MiXCR, one entry per CDR3 protein. This sample has about 970,000 distinct CDR3 sequences, with around 54% found just once. The sample comprised blood. The receptor source for this set is a woman in her sixties or seventies in good health.

V and J are TRBV6-2 or TRBV6-3 and TRBJ2-4; the D gene is possibly TRBD2 (6 bases). The assigned J gene may be wrong: the sequence end matches TRBJ2-5 better. The CDR3 sequence is 14 residues long. Germline V gene lookup returns CDR1 MNHEY and CDR2 SVGEGT. CDR3 protein: CASSYSVAVETQYF. For the CDR3, the DNA is TGTGCCAGCAGTTACTCGGTAGCGGTAGAGACCCAGTACTTC.

The chain links TRBV6-6 to TRBJ2-6; no firm D call. Trimming stripped 5 bases from V and 0 bases from J, with 8 bases between. The CDR3 is 15 amino acids. Germline CDR1 reads MNHNY; CDR2 reads SVGAGI (reference sequence). In nucleotides, the CDR3 is TGTGCCAGCAGTGATCAGACCTCTGGGGCCAACGTCCTGACTTTC. Its translation: CASSDQTSGANVLTF.

This chain links TRBV29-1 with TRBJ2-5; 8 bases map to TRBD2. V lost 4 bases, J lost 9 bases, and 10 bases stayed unmatched. CDR3 length: 13 amino acids. Germline values: CDR1 SQVTM, CDR2 ANQGSEA. CDR3 nucleotide sequence: TGCAGCGTTGGACACGGGGCGCGGGAGGCCCAGTACTTC. Translated, it gives CSVGHGAREAQYF. The entire variable domain, with the rest obtained from reference TRBV29-1 and TRBJ2-5, is as follows: SAVISQKPSRDICQRGTSLTIQCQVDSQVTMMFWYRQQPGQSLTLIATANQGSEATYESGFVIDKFPISRPNLTFSTLTVSNMSPEDSSIYLCSVGHGAREAQYFGPGTRLLVL.

This chain uses TRBV15 with TRBJ2-3; TRBD2 agrees at 7 bases. J was trimmed by 2 bases and V by 3 bases; bases with no gene match: 8. Per germline, CDR1 LNHNV and CDR2 YYDKDF (reference sequence). CDR3 length: 16 residues. The CDR3, as DNA: TGTGCCACCAGCAGGGAGCGGGACCCCAACACAGATACGCAGTATTTT. It yields the protein CATSRERDPNTDTQYF.

This clonotype was counted a few times. The chain combines TRBV7-9 with TRBJ2-7; 11 bases align to TRBD2. The germline V gene has CDR1 SEHNR and CDR2 FQNEAQ (reference sequence). The CDR3 extends over 15 amino acids. V lost 5 bases and J lost 4; bases outside the gene matches: 7. CDR3 coding DNA: TGTGCCAGCAGCCTAACTAGCGGGGGAATATACGAGCAGTACTTC. It yields the protein CASSLTSGGIYEQYF. Full variable domain (missing parts from reference TRBV7-9 and TRBJ2-7): DTGVSQNPRHKITKRGQNVTFRCDPISEHNRLYWYRQTLGQGPEFLTYFQNEAQLEKSRLLSDRFSAERPKGSFSTLEIQRTEQGDSAMYLCASSLTSGGIYEQYFGPGTRLTVT.

This clonotype was picked up a small number of times. The V call is TRBV6-1, the J call TRBJ2-3; D tentatively fits TRBD1 or TRBD2 (5 bases each). The V end was cut by 1 base, the J end by 11 bases, with 10 bases between. CDR1 is MNHNS and CDR2 is SASEGT in the germline V gene. The CDR3 length is 12 residues. This CDR3 reads CASSEGGREQYF. The CDR3 DNA reads TGTGCCAGCAGTGAAGGGGGGAGAGAGCAGTATTTT.

The rearrangement uses TRBV27 and TRBJ2-3; weak D call: TRBD2 (5 bases). Trimming shortened V by 2 bases and J by 2 bases, and 11 bases separated the two germline ends. The CDR3 covers 15 residues. Germline V lookup: CDR1 MNHEY, CDR2 SMNVEV (reference sequence). The CDR3 DNA is TGTGCCAGCAGTTTAGGAGCGGAGAACACAGATACGCAGTATTTT. As protein: CASSLGAENTDTQYF.

This clonotype was detected only a few times. V is TRBV2 and J is TRBJ1-2; 9 bases align to TRBD1. Germline lookup yields CDR1 SNHLY and CDR2 FYNNEI. This CDR3 contains 14 residues. V shed 1 base and J 4 bases; nucleotides not matched to a gene: 1. CDR3 amino acids: CASSEGQGGYGYTF. The CDR3 bases are TGTGCCAGCAGTGAAGGACAGGGGGGCTATGGCTACACCTTC.

The CDR3 nucleotides are TGTGCCAGCAGCCAAGAGGGGTTCTATTCACCCCTCCACTTT. Its protein product is CASSQEGFYSPLHF. V usage is TRBV3-1 and J usage is TRBJ1-6; no clear D gene. The CDR3 spans 14 residues. The ends were cut back, 0 bases at V and 8 bases at J, with 8 bases in the middle. The germline gives CDR1 LGHDT, CDR2 YNNKEL (reference sequence).

This clonotype was counted between two and nine times. The rearrangement joins TRBV3-1 to TRBJ2-5; D not certain. Trimming stripped 0 bases from V and 5 bases from J, with 10 bases between. CDR3 length: 14 residues. CDR1 and CDR2 from the germline V gene are LGHDT and YNNKEL (reference sequence). This CDR3 reads CASSQELGQETQYF. In nucleotides, the CDR3 is TGTGCCAGCAGCCAAGAATTGGGCCAGGAGACCCAGTACTTC.

The chain links TRBV30 to TRBJ2-4; no clear D. The CDR3 totals 11 residues. Trimming left V 3 bases short and J 13 bases short, with 13 bases between. Looked up from germline, CDR1 is GTSNPN and CDR2 is SVGIG (reference sequence). CDR3 residues: CAWSPSGEQYF. The CDR3 DNA reads TGTGCCTGGAGCCCCTCTGGAGAGCAGTACTTC.

V gene TRBV11-2 combines with J gene TRBJ2-3; 7 bases map to TRBD1. This CDR3 contains 15 residues. The germline gives CDR1 SGHAT, CDR2 FQNNGV. Trimming cost V 4 bases and J 2 bases; bases outside gene matches: 6. CDR3 in amino acids: CASSSQGQYTDTQYF. The CDR3 nucleotides read TGTGCCAGCAGCTCCCAGGGACAGTACACAGATACGCAGTATTTT.

This chain links TRBV28 with TRBJ2-3; 10 nucleotides agree with TRBD2. Germline CDR1 is MDHEN and CDR2 is SYDVKM. With 4 bases clipped from V and 2 bases from J, the junction kept 9 bases outside the gene matches. The CDR3 covers 17 residues. This CDR3 reads CASSSMSGRGFTDTQYF. The DNA of the CDR3 is TGTGCCAGCAGTTCCATGAGCGGGAGGGGTTTCACAGATACGCAGTATTTT.

This sequence joins TRBV6-1 and TRBJ2-6; no reliable D call. Trimming stripped 4 bases from V and 2 bases from J, with 6 bases between. Germline-derived CDR1 and CDR2 are MNHNS and SASEGT. The CDR3 has 14 amino acids. The CDR3 bases are TGTGCCAGCAGTGTAGATACTGGGGCCAACGTCCTGACTTTC. Translating gives CASSVDTGANVLTF.

This chain uses TRBV5-1 with TRBJ2-3; 14 bases agree with TRBD2. V was pared by 1 base and J by 4 bases, with 2 bases of the junction left unmatched. The CDR3 spans 16 residues. Germline V gene sequence: CDR1 SGHRS, CDR2 YFSETQ. CDR3 amino acids: CASSLSGLAGADTQYF. The CDR3 coding sequence is TGCGCCAGCAGCTTGTCGGGACTAGCGGGAGCAGATACGCAGTATTTT.

This clonotype showed up just a few times. The V and J genes are TRBV4-1 and TRBJ2-1; D unclear. The V end lost 4 bases, the J end lost 0 bases, and 13 bases lay between the germline ends. This CDR3 is 16 amino acids long. In germline, CDR1 is MGHRA, CDR2 YSYEKL. This CDR3 reads CASSPLGSSSYNEQFF. As DNA, the CDR3 is TGCGCCAGCAGCCCTCTTGGTAGCAGCTCCTACAATGAGCAGTTCTTC.

V usage is TRBV7-9 and J usage is TRBJ1-5; D is ambiguous. The CDR3 is 15 residues long. Germline CDR1 SEHNR, CDR2 FQNEAQ (reference sequence). Trimming left V 4 bases short and J 4 bases short, with 14 bases between. The CDR3 nucleotides read TGTGCCAGCAGCTCAGAAGCGGGCCAGAATCAGCCCCAGCATTTT. It is translated as CASSSEAGQNQPQHF.

V usage is TRBV30 and J usage is TRBJ2-1; D is unclear. CDR1 is GTSNPN and CDR2 is SVGIG in the germline V gene (reference sequence). This CDR3 comprises 12 residues. The V and J ends lost 0 bases and 10 bases respectively, with 10 bases between them. This CDR3 is CAWSVWRTEQFF. The CDR3, as DNA: TGTGCCTGGAGTGTTTGGCGAACGGAGCAGTTCTTC.

CDR3 sequence (DNA): TGTGCCAGCAGCCCCCTGGGCTCACCTTCCTACGAGCAGTACTTC. Translating gives CASSPLGSPSYEQYF. The chain joins TRBV3-1 to TRBJ2-7; D ambiguous. V shed 4 bases and J shed 1 base, with 14 bases lying between them. Germline V lookup: CDR1 LGHDT, CDR2 YNNKEL (reference sequence). The CDR3 sequence is 15 residues long.

V and J are TRBV12-3 or TRBV12-4 and TRBJ2-1; D perhaps matches TRBD2 (6 bases). The CDR3 is 14 residues long. Trimming shortened V by 5 bases and J by 1 base, and 9 bases separated the two germline ends. In DNA form, the CDR3 reads TGTGCCAGCAGTAAGACTAGATCCTACAATGAGCAGTTCTTC. Its protein is CASSKTRSYNEQFF.

The chain recombines TRBV25-1 with TRBJ2-4; 7 nucleotides line up with TRBD1. TRBJ2-7 matches the DNA end more closely, so the J call is doubtful. This CDR3 has 13 residues. CDR1 MGHDK and CDR2 SYGVNS come from the germline V gene. The CDR3 reads CATEATGRSEQYF. CDR3 sequence (DNA): TGTGCCACCGAAGCGACAGGGCGGAGCGAGCAGTACTTC.

The V gene is TRBV20-1, the J gene TRBJ2-1; TRBD2 matches at 12 bases. The CDR3 runs 14 residues. Germline values: CDR1 DFQATT, CDR2 SNEGSKA (reference sequence). Trimming at V came to 3 bases and at J to 6 bases, leaving 3 bases not matched to a gene. In DNA, the CDR3 is TGCAGTGCTAGGCTAGCGGGAGGGATCAATGAGCAGTTCTTC. It yields the protein CSARLAGGINEQFF.

A few counts support this clonotype. The chain has TRBV6-2 or TRBV6-3 and TRBJ1-1; 7 nucleotides align to TRBD1. V shed 6 bases and J 4 bases; nucleotides not matched to a gene: 5. The CDR3 consists of 13 residues. Germline V gives CDR1 MNHEY, CDR2 SVGEGT. For the CDR3, the DNA is TGTGCCAGCAGAAGGGACAGCCTCACTGAAGCTTTCTTT. This encodes CASRRDSLTEAFF.

In this sample, this clonotype turned up a few times. The gene calls are TRBV4-1 and TRBJ2-3; D unresolved. Germline lookup yields CDR1 MGHRA and CDR2 YSYEKL. V lost 3 bases and J lost 3, with 13 bases in between. This CDR3 spans 15 amino acids. The CDR3 DNA reads TGCGCCAGCAGCCAGGACGGTACTTTAACAGATACGCAGTATTTT. It yields the protein CASSQDGTLTDTQYF.

V is TRBV24-1 and J is TRBJ2-5, with 8 positions matching TRBD1. The germline V gene encodes CDR1 KGHDR and CDR2 SFDVKD. The V segment lost 0 bases and the J segment 5 bases; nucleotides outside the gene matches: 7. CDR3 length: 16 amino acids. The CDR3 loop reads CATSDLGRGHSETQYF. DNA of the CDR3: TGTGCCACCAGTGATTTGGGCAGGGGGCATTCCGAGACCCAGTACTTC.

The CDR3 loop reads CSVETGRSYNEQFF. The CDR3 nucleotides are TGCAGCGTGGAGACAGGGAGGTCCTACAATGAGCAGTTCTTC. The chain joins TRBV29-1 to TRBJ2-1; perhaps TRBD1 as D (7 bases). Between the trimmed V and J ends, which lost 6 bases and 1 base, there was a span of 13 bases. The CDR3 has 14 residues. Germline values: CDR1 SQVTM, CDR2 ANQGSEA.

This clonotype showed up many times. V is TRBV6-2 or TRBV6-3 and J is TRBJ1-2; no firm D call. From germline, CDR1 is MNHEY and CDR2 SVGEGT. The CDR3 totals 14 residues. Trimming removed 2 bases from V and 7 bases from J, with 14 bases in between. The CDR3 reads CASSYEGEIGGYTF. The CDR3 nucleotides are TGTGCCAGCAGTTACGAGGGCGAAATAGGTGGCTACACCTTC.

The V and J genes are TRBV20-1 and TRBJ2-1; tentatively, D is TRBD1 (5 bases). The CDR3 loop spans 14 amino acids. CDR1 and CDR2 from the germline V gene are DFQATT and SNEGSKA (reference sequence). Between the trimmed V and J ends, which lost 1 base and 5 bases, there was a span of 12 bases. CDR3 coding DNA: TGCAGTGCTAGAGGGGCAGGGTCGCACAATGAGCAGTTCTTC. It specifies CSARGAGSHNEQFF.

The chain recombines TRBV5-6 with TRBJ2-3, with 7 bases matching TRBD2. Germline V gene data show CDR1 as SGHDT and CDR2 as YYEEEE. This CDR3 has 15 residues. V shed 6 bases, J shed 4 bases, and the junction held 11 bases outside the gene matches. In DNA form, the CDR3 reads TGTGCCAGCAACTTTCTAAGCGGGGAGCCAGATACGCAGTATTTT. Translated: CASNFLSGEPDTQYF. The variable domain in full, with the rest retrieved from reference TRBV5-6 and TRBJ2-3, is DAGVTQSPTHLIKTRGQQVTLRCSPKSGHDTVSWYQQALGQGPQFIFQYYEEEERQRGNFPDRFSGHQFPNYSSELNVNALLLGDSALYLCASNFLSGEPDTQYFGPGTRLTVL.